One sample yielded the 14 T cell receptor beta chains listed below, sequenced in a study of CD8+ T cells in alopecia areata (dated by TCRdb to 2017 to 2018). In light of the paper, this sample's treatment or condition label describes: oral pan-JAK inhibitor, 5-10 mg twice daily. Libraries were constructed by the immunoSEQ multiplex PCR assay. For TCR sequencing, RNA was extracted from every sample and reverse transcribed into cDNA to serve as template. Not all clones reach the TCRdb copy of this immuneACCESS table, which keeps in-frame sequences only. Checked studies attribute under half of the gap to unresolved V genes and leave the rest unexplained. The sample table contains fewer than 250,000 clones; only one count was recorded for just under 65% of them. Approximately 1.4% of the sample lies in the top ten. Here the sequenced sample was CD4+ T cells sorted from blood, taken at approximately week 50, from a patient treated with tofacitinib. These receptors were collected from a human donor with alopecia areata.

Only one count was recorded for this clone. V and J are TRBV11-2 and TRBJ2-3; D not resolved. Per the germline V gene, CDR1 is SGHAT and CDR2 is FQNNGV. The ends were cut back, 1 base at V and 0 bases at J, with 8 bases in the middle. The CDR3 is 15 amino acids. The CDR3 is CASSLAAPSTDTQYF. In DNA, the CDR3 is TGTGCCAGCAGCTTAGCAGCTCCTAGCACAGATACGCAGTATTTT.

The V gene is TRBV25-1, the J gene TRBJ1-6; TRBD1 aligns across 9 bases. CDR1 MGHDK and CDR2 SYGVNS come from the germline V gene. Unmatched junction bases numbered 6, after V lost 2 bases and J lost 10 bases. The CDR3 is 15 residues long. The CDR3 loop reads CASSETGQGVSPLHF. The CDR3 DNA is TGTGCCAGCAGTGAAACGGGACAGGGTGTATCACCCCTCCACTTT.

The chain couples TRBV28 to TRBJ1-2; weak D call: TRBD1 (5 bases). The V gene's germline CDR1 is MDHEN and CDR2 SYDVKM. With 3 bases removed from V and 4 bases from J, the gap between germline ends came to 12 bases. The CDR3 contains 14 residues. This CDR3 is CASSFRQRGYGYTF. The CDR3 region has the DNA TGTGCCAGCAGTTTTCGACAGAGGGGCTATGGCTACACCTTC.

This clone was seen only once. The CDR3: CASSSQETQYF. In DNA form, the CDR3 reads TGTGCCAGCAGCTCACAAGAGACCCAGTACTTC. The chain couples TRBV5-4 to TRBJ2-5; no definite D call. This CDR3 contains 11 residues. V was shortened by 3 bases and J by 2 bases, with 2 bases between the two germline ends. Per germline, CDR1 SGHNT and CDR2 YYREEE (reference sequence).

This clone was observed a single time. Additional DNA sequences in this sample encode the identical CDR3. This sequence joins TRBV30 and TRBJ1-5; TRBD1 might be the D (5 bases). V was clipped by 1 base and J by 1 base, with 5 bases between them. There are 13 residues in the CDR3. Germline V gives CDR1 GTSNPN, CDR2 SVGIG (reference sequence). The CDR3 sequence is CAWSGGSNQPQHF. The CDR3 DNA is TGTGCCTGGAGTGGGGGCAGCAATCAGCCCCAGCATTTT.

The chain joins TRBV7-2 to TRBJ1-6, with D uncertain. V was cut by 1 base and J by 9 bases, with 13 bases left in between. Germline lookup yields CDR1 SGHTA and CDR2 FQGNSA. The CDR3 consists of 15 residues. CDR3 residues: CASSLVLAISSPLHF. The CDR3 nucleotides read TGTGCCAGCAGCTTAGTGCTTGCGATTAGTTCACCCCTCCACTTT.

The rearrangement links TRBV30 to TRBJ1-2, with D possibly TRBD1 on 6 matching bases. The CDR3 runs 12 residues. CDR1 is GTSNPN, CDR2 SVGIG, per germline (reference sequence). The V gene lost 3 bases and the J gene lost 6 bases, with 11 bases spanning the gap. The DNA for the CDR3 is TGTGCCTGGAGCCTTACAGGGAATGGCTACACCTTC. It translates to CAWSLTGNGYTF.

This clone showed up just a few times. This rearrangement joins TRBV30 to TRBJ1-3; tentative D call: TRBD1 (5 bases). This CDR3 is 13 amino acids long. The germline gives CDR1 GTSNPN, CDR2 SVGIG (reference sequence). The V end was cut by 1 base, the J end by 5 bases, with 9 bases between. The CDR3 nucleotides read TGTGCCTGGAGTGGACAGCAACGAAACACCATATATTTT. As protein: CAWSGQQRNTIYF.

Remarks on this clone: This sample also contains other DNA sequences that code for the same CDR3. The rearrangement links TRBV20-1 to TRBJ1-1, with D unclear. Germline V gene data show CDR1 as DFQATT and CDR2 as SNEGSKA (reference sequence). The V end lost 3 bases, the J end lost 7 bases, and 6 bases lay between the germline ends. The CDR3 spans 10 residues. The CDR3 DNA reads TGCAGTGCTAGGGGTCGTGAAGCTTTCTTT. Its translation is CSARGREAFF.

The chain is built from TRBV29-1 and TRBJ2-5, with unresolved D. This CDR3 region has 14 residues. V was cut by 0 bases and J by 1 base, with 9 bases left in between. In germline, CDR1 is SQVTM, CDR2 ANQGSEA. CDR3 in DNA: TGCAGCGTTGAAGACCCGACATCCCAAGAGACCCAGTACTTC. Residues: CSVEDPTSQETQYF.

This chain connects TRBV15 to TRBJ1-2; no clear D. CDR3 length equals 15 residues. V was shortened by 0 bases and J by 4 bases, with 12 bases between the two germline ends. Germline V CDR1 and CDR2: LNHNV, YYDKDF (reference sequence). The CDR3 DNA follows: TGTGCCACCAGCAGAGATGCAGGTCGGAGCTATGGCTACACCTTC. Translation gives CATSRDAGRSYGYTF.

This clone occurred a few times. The rearrangement links TRBV29-1 to TRBJ2-3; D is unclear. Deletions cut 4 bases from V and 0 bases from J, with 17 bases between. Germline CDR1 reads SQVTM; CDR2 reads ANQGSEA. The CDR3 runs 16 residues. The CDR3 sequence is CSVGGDSSSSTDTQYF. The CDR3 DNA reads TGCAGCGTTGGTGGCGATTCTTCTTCTAGCACAGATACGCAGTATTTT.

V and J are TRBV7-2 and TRBJ2-5, with 8 bases aligning to TRBD1. With V trimmed by 1 base and J by 4 bases, 5 bases remained unmatched. CDR3 size: 15 residues. CDR1 and CDR2 (germline): SGHTA, FQGNSA. CDR3: CASSLGSDRAETQYF. CDR3 DNA sequence: TGTGCCAGCAGCTTAGGGTCGGACAGGGCAGAGACCCAGTACTTC.

A remark on this clone: The CDR3 does not close with the conserved phenylalanine or tryptophan, likely indicating a read error. Because the CDR3's place on the DNA is in doubt, the DNA is left out and the CDR3 is given as listed by TCRdb. The chain uses TRBV27 and TRBJ2-7; the table's D gene call, TRBD1, was not cross checked with the DNA. Germline V gene sequence: CDR1 MNHEY, CDR2 SMNVEV (reference sequence). Both ends counted, the CDR3 spans 12 residues. The CDR3 is CASSLRDRGSPL.